This T cell receptor (gamma chain) was recovered during a study of Vδ1+ human thymocytes. Germline CDR1 and CDR2: VENAVY and YDSYNSRV. There are 12 residues in the CDR3. About this clone: Its antigen is still unknown. The germline gene is not matched at one end of the junction; a read error may be the cause.

Study conclusions and caveats: Despite high sort purity, roughly 18% of thymic T cell receptor delta sequences were Vdelta2. Bulk data may be misread because of unexpected Vdelta2 sequences. Many TRG clonotypes were shared between donors; TRD repertoires were essentially private. In the thymus, TRG and TRD repertoires looked highly polyclonal with Gaussian CDR3 lengths.

RNA was extracted from the cells and then reverse transcribed. Multiplex PCR used pooled V-gene forward primers and a constant-region reverse primer to amplify CDR3s. TCRdb redid the clone calls on the multiplex PCR reads with CATT. The data contain about 6,500 gamma-chain clones, around 39% of them singletons. Sorted Vdelta1+ thymocytes were about 97% to 99.6% pure. Sequencing used Vdelta1+ gamma-delta thymocytes from the thymus. Subset noted: FACS-sorted CD3+ TCRalphabeta- TCRVdelta1+ TCRVdelta2- thymocytes. The TCR sequence derives from a boy under three years old who had congenital heart surgery. V is TRGV8 and J is TRGJ1 or TRGJ2. Matching the DNA to germline supplied the J gene, which TCRdb does not give. CDR3 DNA sequence: TGTGCCACCTGGAATAGATATTATAAGAAACTCTTT. Its translation: CATWNRYYKKLF.